This is a list of T cell receptor beta chains from one sample in a study of blood T cell repertoires in COVID-19. Sequencing was performed with immunoSEQ multiplex PCR; in TCRdb, only in-frame clones are kept and a portion is missing. This sample yields approximately 440,000 clones, of which roughly 87% are seen a single time; roughly 0.66% belongs to the top ten. The specimen was PBMCs or T cells enriched from blood (not recorded which). These receptors originate from a man aged 18 to 30 who had recovered from COVID-19. Both conserved end residues are part of each CDR3. D genes are given only for firm matches. Only some rows state a clone size, as once, few, many or a class for expanded clones.

j_call v_call clone_size d_call cdr3_nt cdr3_aa
TRBJ1-5 TRBV27 - - TGTGCCAGCAGTTTACAGGGATGGCAGCCCCAGCATTTT CASSLQGWQPQHF
TRBJ2-2 TRBV7-8 - - TGTGCCAGCAGCTTATATGGACAGAACACCGGGGAGCTGTTTTTT CASSLYGQNTGELFF
TRBJ1-6 TRBV5-1 - - TGCGCCAGCAGCTCATCAGGGGTATTTGGTAATTCACCCCTCCACTTT CASSSSGVFGNSPLHF
TRBJ2-5 TRBV29-1 - - TGCAGCGTTGAAGCCCAGATACAGGCTCAGTACCAAGAGACCCAGTACTTC CSVEAQIQAQYQETQYF
TRBJ1-1 TRBV5-1 - TRBD1 TGCGCCAGCGGCAACGGACAGGTGGACACTGAAGCTTTCTTT CASGNGQVDTEAFF
TRBJ2-1 TRBV30 - - TGTGCCTGGAGTCCCCCGGGACTCAGCTCCTACAATGAGCAGTTCTTC CAWSPPGLSSYNEQFF
TRBJ1-5 TRBV5-8 - - TGTGCCAGCAGCTTGGCAGGGTTGTATCAGCCCCAGCATTTT CASSLAGLYQPQHF
TRBJ1-1 TRBV23-1 - - TGCGCCAGCAGTCAATCGGGGGGGCGGGTGAACACTGAAGCTTTCTTT CASSQSGGRVNTEAFF
TRBJ2-3 TRBV3-1/TRBV3-2 - TRBD2 TGTGCCAGCAGCGAGACTAGCGGGTTGGTCTCAGATACGCAGTATTTT CASSETSGLVSDTQYF
TRBJ2-1 TRBV11-3 few TRBD1 TGTGCCAGCAGCTTAGGCCTAGGGACAGGGGGCCGGGGTGAGCAGTTCTTC CASSLGLGTGGRGEQFF
TRBJ2-5 TRBV2 - TRBD1 TGTGCCAGCAGCTTAGGGGGCGTCGGGGAGACCCAGTACTTC CASSLGGVGETQYF
TRBJ2-3 TRBV5-1 - - TGCGCCAGCAGCGTCGGGGGGCCCGCAGATACGCAGTATTTT CASSVGGPADTQYF
TRBJ1-6 TRBV9 - - TGTGCCAGCAGCGGCGGAAGAAATTCACCCCTCCACTTT CASSGGRNSPLHF
TRBJ1-2 TRBV2 - - TGTGCCAGCAGTGAATTGGCAAACTATGGCTACACCTTC CASSELANYGYTF
TRBJ2-7 TRBV30 - - TGTGCCTGGAGTGCTAGAGTCTACGAGCAGTACTTC CAWSARVYEQYF